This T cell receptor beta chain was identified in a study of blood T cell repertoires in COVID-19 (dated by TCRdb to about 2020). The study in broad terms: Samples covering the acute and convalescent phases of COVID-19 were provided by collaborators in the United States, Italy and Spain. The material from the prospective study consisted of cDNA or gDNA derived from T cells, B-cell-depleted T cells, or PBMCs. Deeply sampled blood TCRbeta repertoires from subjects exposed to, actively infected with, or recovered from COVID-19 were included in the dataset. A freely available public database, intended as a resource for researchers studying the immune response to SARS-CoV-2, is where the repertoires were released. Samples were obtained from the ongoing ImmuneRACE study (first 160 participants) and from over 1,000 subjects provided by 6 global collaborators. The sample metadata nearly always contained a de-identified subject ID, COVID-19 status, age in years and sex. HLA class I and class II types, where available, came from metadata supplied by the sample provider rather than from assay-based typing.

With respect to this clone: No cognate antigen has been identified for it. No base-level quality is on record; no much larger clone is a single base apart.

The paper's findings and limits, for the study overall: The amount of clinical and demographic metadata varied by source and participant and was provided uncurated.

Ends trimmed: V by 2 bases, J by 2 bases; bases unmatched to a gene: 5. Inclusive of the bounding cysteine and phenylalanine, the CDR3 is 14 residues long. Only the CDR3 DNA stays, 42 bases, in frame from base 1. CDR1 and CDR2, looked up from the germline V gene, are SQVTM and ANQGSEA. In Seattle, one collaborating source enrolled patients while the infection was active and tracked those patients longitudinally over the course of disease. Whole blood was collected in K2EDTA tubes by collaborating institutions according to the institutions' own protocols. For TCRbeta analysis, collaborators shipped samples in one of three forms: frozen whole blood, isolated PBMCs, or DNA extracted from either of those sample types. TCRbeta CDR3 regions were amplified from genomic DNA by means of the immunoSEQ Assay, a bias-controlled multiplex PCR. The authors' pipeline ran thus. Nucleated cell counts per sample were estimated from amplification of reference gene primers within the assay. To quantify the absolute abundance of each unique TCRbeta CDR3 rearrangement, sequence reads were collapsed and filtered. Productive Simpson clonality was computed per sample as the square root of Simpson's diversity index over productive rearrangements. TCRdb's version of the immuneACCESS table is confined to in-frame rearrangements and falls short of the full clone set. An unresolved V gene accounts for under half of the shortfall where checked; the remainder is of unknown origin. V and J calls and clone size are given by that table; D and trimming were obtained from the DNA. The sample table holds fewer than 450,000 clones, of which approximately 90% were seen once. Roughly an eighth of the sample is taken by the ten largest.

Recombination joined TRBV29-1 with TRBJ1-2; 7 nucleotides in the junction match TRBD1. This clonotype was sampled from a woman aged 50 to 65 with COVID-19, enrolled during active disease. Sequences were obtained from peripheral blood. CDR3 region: CSVERGQPNYGYTF. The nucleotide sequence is TGCAGCGTTGAACGGGGACAGCCGAACTATGGCTACACCTTC.